One and the same sample provided the 21 T cell receptor beta chains below, sequenced in a study of blood T cell repertoires in COVID-19. The assay was immunoSEQ multiplex PCR, and TCRdb's table has in-frame clones only and misses some. The sample records around 200,000 clones, around 85% being singletons. The material sequenced was peripheral blood. The receptors come from a person aged 70 to 85 with COVID-19, enrolled during active disease.

This chain links TRBV11-2 with TRBJ2-7; TRBD1 might be the D (6 bases). The CDR3 is 13 residues long. V was cut by 6 bases and J by 2 bases, with 11 bases left in between. Germline CDR1 reads SGHAT; CDR2 reads FQNNGV. The CDR3 nucleotides are TGTGCCAGCAGGAAACAGGGTACCTACGAGCAGTACTTC. Protein: CASRKQGTYEQYF.

The V and J genes are TRBV7-6 and TRBJ2-6, with TRBD2 as a possible D gene (6 bases). Germline V lookup: CDR1 SGHVS, CDR2 FNYEAQ. The CDR3 length is 16 residues. The germline V and J ends were trimmed by 5 bases and 0 bases, with 11 bases remaining between them. In DNA, the CDR3 is TGTGCCAGCAGCCCAAGGGGAGGCTCTGGGGCCAACGTCCTGACTTTC. Residues: CASSPRGGSGANVLTF.

The chain couples TRBV6-1 to TRBJ1-6, with unresolved D. The CDR3 sequence is 13 residues long. CDR1 and CDR2 from the germline V gene are MNHNS and SASEGT. The ends were cut back, 3 bases at V and 3 bases at J, with 3 bases in the middle. For the CDR3, the DNA is TGTGCCAGCAGTGACGGCTATAATTCACCCCTCCACTTT. Residues: CASSDGYNSPLHF.

The chain is built from TRBV5-4 and TRBJ2-7; D is uncertain. Germline CDR1 SGHNT, CDR2 YYREEE (reference sequence). Trimming shortened V by 1 base and J by 4 bases, and 12 bases separated the two germline ends. CDR3 length: 14 amino acids. CDR3 DNA sequence: TGTGCCAGCAGCTTGTTTGAGACGAGGTACGAGCAGTACTTC. This encodes CASSLFETRYEQYF.

CDR3 residues: CASPETGLNINNEQFF. The CDR3 region has the DNA TGCGCCAGTCCAGAAACCGGACTAAATATAAACAATGAGCAGTTCTTC. V gene TRBV5-1 combines with J gene TRBJ2-1, with a tentative D call TRBD2 (6 bases). V lost 8 bases to trimming and J lost 5 bases, with 23 bases between them. Germline V gives CDR1 SGHRS, CDR2 YFSETQ. The CDR3 spans 16 residues.

Written as DNA, the CDR3 is TGTGCCAGCAGTTACGAGGGGGACTCACCCCTCCACTTT. It yields the protein CASSYEGDSPLHF. This chain connects TRBV6-2 or TRBV6-3 to TRBJ1-6; perhaps TRBD1 as D (6 bases). This CDR3 spans 13 amino acids. Germline lookup yields CDR1 MNHEY and CDR2 SVGEGT. V was pared by 2 bases and J by 10 bases, with 9 bases between.

V gene TRBV19 combines with J gene TRBJ1-1, with a possible D match to TRBD1 (6 bases). CDR3 size: 14 residues. CDR1 is LNHDA and CDR2 is SQIVND in the germline V gene (reference sequence). The germline V and J ends were trimmed by 1 base and 6 bases, with 12 bases remaining between them. CDR3 in amino acids: CASSIGSRTAEAFF. As DNA, the CDR3 is TGTGCCAGTAGTATAGGATCCAGGACAGCTGAAGCTTTCTTT.

This chain joins TRBV30 and TRBJ2-2; 8 nucleotides agree with TRBD2. J lost 9 bases, V lost 2 bases, and 14 bases had no gene match. Germline loops: CDR1 GTSNPN, CDR2 SVGIG (reference sequence). CDR3 length: 16 amino acids. This chain's CDR3 is CAWSPGFSGGTWELFF. The CDR3 DNA follows: TGTGCCTGGAGTCCCGGGTTTTCGGGGGGGACCTGGGAGCTGTTTTTT.

The V call is TRBV7-3, the J call TRBJ1-1, with TRBD1 as a possible D gene (6 bases). CDR1 SGHTA and CDR2 FQGTGA come from the germline V gene. The CDR3 sequence is 14 residues long. The V gene lost 5 bases and the J gene lost 8 bases, with 18 bases spanning the gap. Here the CDR3 DNA reads TGTGCCAGCAGCCAATCATCACAGGGAAAAGAAGCTTTCTTT. Its protein is CASSQSSQGKEAFF.

The chain recombines TRBV28 with TRBJ2-7, with D maybe TRBD2 (7 bases). Per the germline V gene, CDR1 is MDHEN and CDR2 is SYDVKM. V was cut by 8 bases and J by 9 bases, with 17 bases left in between. This CDR3 has 12 residues. CDR3 amino acids: CASLSGGGPQYF. The CDR3 DNA sequence: TGTGCCAGCCTCTCTGGGGGGGGGCCGCAGTACTTC.

The chain uses TRBV3-1 (or the pseudogene TRBV3-2) and TRBJ2-1; TRBD2 matches 15 bases. Germline loops: CDR1 LGHDT, CDR2 YNNKEL (reference sequence). V was clipped by 4 bases and J by 1 base; unmatched bases: 14. This CDR3 is 21 amino acids long. The DNA for the CDR3 is TGTGCCAGCAGCCCTCCGAGGCCCGGACTAGCGGGGGGGCCTTCCTACAATGAGCAGTTCTTC. Protein product: CASSPPRPGLAGGPSYNEQFF.

The chain uses TRBV27 and TRBJ2-5, with 10 bases lining up with TRBD2. The CDR3 runs to 19 residues. After removal of 0 bases from V and 4 bases from J, the junction contained 14 bases not matched to a gene. CDR1 and CDR2 (germline): MNHEY, SMNVEV (reference sequence). In DNA form, the CDR3 reads TGTGCCAGCAGTTTATCGCCATGGTCTAGCGGGGGTCGGGGAGAGACCCAGTACTTC. This encodes CASSLSPWSSGGRGETQYF.

The chain carries TRBV30 and TRBJ1-6; 8 positions agree with TRBD1. The trim removed 5 bases at V and 6 bases at J, leaving 6 bases unmatched. The CDR3 contains 14 residues. The germline gives CDR1 GTSNPN, CDR2 SVGIG (reference sequence). The CDR3 bases are TGTGCCTGGGACGGACAGGGACCTAATTCACCCCTCCACTTT. It encodes CAWDGQGPNSPLHF.

The V gene is TRBV19, the J gene TRBJ1-1; D gene ambiguous. The CDR3 covers 13 residues. Germline V CDR1 and CDR2: LNHDA, SQIVND (reference sequence). V was trimmed by 2 bases and J by 5 bases, leaving 9 bases between them. The CDR3: CASSIPPGTEAFF. The CDR3 DNA reads as TGTGCCAGTAGTATACCCCCAGGAACTGAAGCTTTCTTT. Drawing the rest from reference TRBV19 and TRBJ1-1, the complete variable domain is DGGITQSPKYLFRKEGQNVTLSCEQNLNHDAMYWYRQDPGQGLRLIYYSQIVNDFQKGDIAEGYSVSREKKESFPLTVTSAQKNPTAFYLCASSIPPGTEAFFGQGTRLTVV.

CDR3 nucleotide sequence: TGTGCCAGCAGCACCTATAGCGGGGAGACGAACACCGGGGAGCTGTTTTTT. Protein product: CASSTYSGETNTGELFF. This chain uses TRBV28 with TRBJ2-2; 8 bases line up with TRBD2. The CDR3 is 17 amino acids. V lost 6 bases to trimming and J lost 0 bases; unmatched junction nucleotides: 9. CDR1 is MDHEN, CDR2 SYDVKM, per germline.

The chain couples TRBV11-3 to TRBJ2-2; D call uncertain. This CDR3 is built from 14 residues. Trimming left V 5 bases short and J 1 base short, with 8 bases between. Germline V gene data show CDR1 as SGHNT and CDR2 as YENEEA. CDR3 sequence reads: CASSPRVNTGELFF. As DNA, the CDR3 is TGTGCCAGCAGCCCTCGAGTGAACACCGGGGAGCTGTTTTTT. Combining the CDR3 with reference TRBV11-3 and TRBJ2-2 gives the whole variable domain EAGVVQSPRYKIIEKKQPVAFWCNPISGHNTLYWYLQNLGQGPELLIRYENEEAVDDSQLPKDRFSAERLKGVDSTLKIQPAELGDSAVYLCASSPRVNTGELFFGEGSRLTVL.

A few counts support this clone. The chain has TRBV4-1 and TRBJ1-1; D is uncertain. V lost 5 bases to trimming and J lost 4 bases, with 17 bases between them. CDR1 and CDR2 (germline): MGHRA, YSYEKL. CDR3 length: 15 residues. CDR3 bases: TGCGCCAGCAGCTTAATCAATACCCGGGGCACTGAAGCTTTCTTT. It codes for CASSLINTRGTEAFF.

The chain links TRBV5-1 to TRBJ2-7, with a possible D match to TRBD1 (6 bases). This CDR3 spans 16 amino acids. V dropped 4 bases and J dropped 3 bases, with 20 bases sitting between them. The germline CDR1 and CDR2 sequences are SGHRS and YFSETQ. CDR3 coding DNA: TGCGCCAGCAGCGCCCAAAGGCCGGGACAATACTACGAGCAGTACTTC. Translating it yields CASSAQRPGQYYEQYF.

The rearrangement links TRBV20-1 to TRBJ2-7; D is uncertain. V lost 3 bases to trimming and J lost 3 bases, with 9 bases between them. The CDR3 is 12 amino acids. The V gene's germline CDR1 is DFQATT and CDR2 SNEGSKA (reference sequence). The CDR3 region is CSASLHDYEQYF. The CDR3 region has the DNA TGCAGTGCTAGTTTACACGACTACGAGCAGTACTTC.

The sample holds one count of this clone. The rearrangement links TRBV27 to TRBJ1-2; a possible D gene is TRBD1 (6 bases). This CDR3 is 15 amino acids long. V gave up 5 bases and J gave up 8 bases, with 21 bases separating them. CDR1 is MNHEY and CDR2 is SMNVEV in the germline V gene (reference sequence). CDR3 DNA sequence: TGTGCCAGCAGTCCCCGGGACATCACCCCCGGGGGCTACACCTTC. Translated: CASSPRDITPGGYTF.

The J gene is TRBJ2-1, the V gene TRBV6-1, with 8 bases fitting TRBD2. Germline loops: CDR1 MNHNS, CDR2 SASEGT. The J segment lost 12 bases and the V segment lost 3 bases, leaving 10 bases of the junction unmatched. CDR3 size: 14 residues. CDR3 nucleotides: TGTGCCAGCAGTGAGACAGCGGGAGAAGTGGGGCAGTTCTTC. This gives the protein CASSETAGEVGQFF.